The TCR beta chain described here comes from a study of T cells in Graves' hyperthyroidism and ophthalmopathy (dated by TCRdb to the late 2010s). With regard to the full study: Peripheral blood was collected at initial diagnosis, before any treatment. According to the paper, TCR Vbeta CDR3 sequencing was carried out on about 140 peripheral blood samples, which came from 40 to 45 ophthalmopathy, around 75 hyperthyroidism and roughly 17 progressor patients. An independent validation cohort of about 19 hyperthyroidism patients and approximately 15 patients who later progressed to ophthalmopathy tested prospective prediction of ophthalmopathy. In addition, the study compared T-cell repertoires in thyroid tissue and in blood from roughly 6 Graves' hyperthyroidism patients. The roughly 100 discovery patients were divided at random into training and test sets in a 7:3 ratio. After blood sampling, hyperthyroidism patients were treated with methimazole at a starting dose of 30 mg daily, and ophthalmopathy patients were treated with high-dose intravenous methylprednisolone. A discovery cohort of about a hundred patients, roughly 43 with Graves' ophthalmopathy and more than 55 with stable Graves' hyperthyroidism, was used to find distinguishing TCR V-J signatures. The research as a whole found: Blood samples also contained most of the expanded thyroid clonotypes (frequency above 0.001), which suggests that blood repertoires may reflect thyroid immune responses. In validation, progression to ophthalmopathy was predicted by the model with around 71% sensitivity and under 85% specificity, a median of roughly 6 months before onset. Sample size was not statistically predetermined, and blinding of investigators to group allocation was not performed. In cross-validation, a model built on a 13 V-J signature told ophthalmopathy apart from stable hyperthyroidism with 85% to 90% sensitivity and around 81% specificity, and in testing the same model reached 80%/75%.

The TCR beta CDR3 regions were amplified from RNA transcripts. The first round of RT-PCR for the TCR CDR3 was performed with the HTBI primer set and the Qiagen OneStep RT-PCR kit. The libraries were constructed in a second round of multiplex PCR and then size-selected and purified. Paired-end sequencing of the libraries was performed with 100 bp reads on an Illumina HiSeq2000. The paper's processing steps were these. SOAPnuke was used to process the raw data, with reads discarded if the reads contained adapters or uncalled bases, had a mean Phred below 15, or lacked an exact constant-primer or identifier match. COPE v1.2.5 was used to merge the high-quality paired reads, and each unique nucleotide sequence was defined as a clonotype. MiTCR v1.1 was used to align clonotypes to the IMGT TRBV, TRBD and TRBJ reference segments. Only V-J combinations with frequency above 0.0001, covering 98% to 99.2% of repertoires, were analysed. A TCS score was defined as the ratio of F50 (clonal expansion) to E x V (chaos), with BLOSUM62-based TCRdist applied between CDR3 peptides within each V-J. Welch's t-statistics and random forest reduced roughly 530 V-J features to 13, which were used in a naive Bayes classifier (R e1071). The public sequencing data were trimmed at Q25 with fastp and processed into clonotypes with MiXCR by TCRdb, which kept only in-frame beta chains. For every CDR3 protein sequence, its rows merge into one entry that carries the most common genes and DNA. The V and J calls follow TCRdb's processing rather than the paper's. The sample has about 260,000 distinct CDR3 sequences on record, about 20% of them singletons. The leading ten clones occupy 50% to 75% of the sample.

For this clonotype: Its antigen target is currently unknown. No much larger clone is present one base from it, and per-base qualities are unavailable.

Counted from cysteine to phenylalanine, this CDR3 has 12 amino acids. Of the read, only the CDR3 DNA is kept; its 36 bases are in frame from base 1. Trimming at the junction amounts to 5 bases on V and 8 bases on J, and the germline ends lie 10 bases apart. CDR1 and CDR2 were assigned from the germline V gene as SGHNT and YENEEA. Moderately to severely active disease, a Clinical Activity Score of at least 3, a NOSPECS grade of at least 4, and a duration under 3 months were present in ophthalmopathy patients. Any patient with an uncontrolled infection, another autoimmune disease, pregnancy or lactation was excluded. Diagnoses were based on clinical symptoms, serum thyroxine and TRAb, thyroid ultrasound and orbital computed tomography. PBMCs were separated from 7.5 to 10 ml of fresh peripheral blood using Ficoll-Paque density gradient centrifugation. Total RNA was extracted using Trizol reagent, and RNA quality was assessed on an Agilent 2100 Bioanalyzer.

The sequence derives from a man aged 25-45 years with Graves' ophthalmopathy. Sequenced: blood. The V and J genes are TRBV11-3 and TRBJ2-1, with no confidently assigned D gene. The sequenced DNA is TGTGCCAGCAGCCCCCGCCAAGATGAGCAGTTCTTC. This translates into CASSPRQDEQFF. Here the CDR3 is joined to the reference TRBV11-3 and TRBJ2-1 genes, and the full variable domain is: EAGVVQSPRYKIIEKKQPVAFWCNPISGHNTLYWYLQNLGQGPELLIRYENEEAVDDSQLPKDRFSAERLKGVDSTLKIQPAELGDSAVYLCASSPRQDEQFFGPGTRLTVL.